This TCR beta chain was sequenced for a study of cytotoxic CD8 clonotypes in ibrutinib-treated CLL. A note on this clone: Its antigen is undetermined.

The V gene's germline CDR1 is SGHRS and CDR2 YFSETQ. Trimming shortened V by 4 bases and J by 2 bases, and 3 bases separated the two germline ends. This CDR3 is built from 11 residues. Clones were read by immunoSEQ multiplex PCR, and TCRdb kept only the in-frame ones, dropping some. Of 150,000 or so clones in the sample, 79% were seen once. Study outcomes and limitations: Clonality increased at ibrutinib response and stayed stable in sustained remission. At progression, however, it fell back toward baseline. In sustained-remission versus progressing patients, sampling times differed.

Here the sequenced sample was PBMCs, taken after 12 months of ibrutinib treatment. The gene calls are TRBV5-1 and TRBJ1-1, with D unresolved. This TCR came from a human donor with chronic lymphocytic leukemia. CDR3 protein: CASSLNTEAFF. The CDR3 bases are TGCGCCAGCAGCCTTAACACTGAAGCTTTCTTT. The variable domain in full, completed from reference TRBV5-1 and TRBJ1-1, reads KAGVTQTPRYLIKTRGQQVTLSCSPISGHRSVSWYQQTPGQGLQFLFEYFSETQRNKGNFPGRFSGRQFSNSRSEMNVSTLELGDSALYLCASSLNTEAFFGQGTRLTVV.